The 32 T cell receptor beta chains presented below share a single source sample, sequenced in a study of T-cell reconstitution after alpha-beta-depleted transplantation in children. TCRbeta library construction was performed incorporating unique molecular identifiers. TCRdb itself ran the PCR reads through MiXCR, one entry per CDR3 protein. The repertoire holds approximately 200,000 distinct CDR3 sequences, about 14% seen once, with about 13% in the top ten. This material consisted of PBMCs from the stem cell graft donor, taken from the stem cell graft. These receptor sequences come from a human donor who donated a stem cell graft to a child with acute lymphoblastic leukemia.

This clonotype has only one observation. The rearrangement uses TRBV2 and TRBJ1-5, with TRBD1 identical over 7 bases. Germline V CDR1 and CDR2: SNHLY, FYNNEI. V was clipped by 2 bases and J by 6 bases; unmatched bases: 4. The CDR3 sequence is 14 residues long. The CDR3: CASSEIQGFQPQHF. The CDR3 nucleotides read TGTGCCAGCAGTGAAATACAGGGGTTTCAGCCCCAGCATTTT. Full variable domain (outside the CDR3, taken from reference TRBV2 and TRBJ1-5): EPEVTQTPSHQVTQMGQEVILRCVPISNHLYFYWYRQILGQKVEFLVSFYNNEISEKSEIFDDQFSVERPDGSNFTLKIRSTKLEDSAMYFCASSEIQGFQPQHFGDGTRLSIL.

At least ten counts were recorded for this clonotype. This rearrangement joins TRBV10-3 to TRBJ2-6, with TRBD1 matching over 10 bases. The germline gives CDR1 ENHRY, CDR2 SYGVKD. The J segment lost 2 bases and the V segment lost 6 bases, leaving 10 bases of the junction unmatched. The CDR3 loop spans 18 amino acids. CDR3 region: CAIRNSGTGATGANVLTF. The CDR3 nucleotides are TGTGCCATCAGAAACTCCGGGACAGGGGCTACTGGGGCCAACGTCCTGACTTTC.

CDR3 DNA: TGCAGTGCCCCGGGACAGGGAGGAGGATTGAGAGGAGGAGAGACCCAGTACTTC. Translating gives CSAPGQGGGLRGGETQYF. The chain uses TRBV20-1 and TRBJ2-5; 9 nucleotides match TRBD1. This CDR3 has 18 amino acids. Trimming took 6 bases from V and 4 from J; bases not matched to a gene: 21. Germline values: CDR1 DFQATT, CDR2 SNEGSKA (reference sequence).

This clonotype was seen more than once but under ten times. The rearrangement joins TRBV12-3 or TRBV12-4 to TRBJ1-1, with D maybe TRBD1 (5 bases). V was clipped by 7 bases and J by 3 bases, with 12 bases between them. The CDR3 has 13 amino acids. The CDR3 loop reads CASIRGGDTEAFF. CDR3 sequence (DNA): TGTGCCAGCATCCGCGGGGGGGACACTGAAGCTTTCTTT.

In its sample, this clonotype was seen many times. This chain connects TRBV5-1 to TRBJ1-6; D unclear. This CDR3 is built from 16 residues. CDR1 SGHRS and CDR2 YFSETQ come from the germline V gene. With 2 bases removed from V and 7 bases from J, the gap between germline ends came to 16 bases. The DNA of the CDR3 is TGCGCCAGCAGCTTCGGGAGATCGACGGGGAATTCACCCCTCCACTTT. Its protein product is CASSFGRSTGNSPLHF.

To note about this clonotype: A much bigger clone sits one base away, suggesting this may be a read error. The DNA of the CDR3 is TGTGCCACCAGTGCCCGAAGCGTGAGAGGGCAAGAGACCCAGTACTTC. It encodes CATSARSVRGQETQYF. The chain employs TRBV24-1 and TRBJ2-5, with a tentative D call TRBD2 (5 bases). CDR3 length equals 16 residues. With 5 bases removed from V and 2 bases from J, the gap between germline ends came to 17 bases. Germline V gene lookup returns CDR1 KGHDR and CDR2 SFDVKD.

The sample holds many counts of this clonotype. This rearrangement joins TRBV20-1 to TRBJ2-3; 10 bases align to TRBD2. Trimming at V came to 3 bases and at J to 4 bases, leaving 7 bases not matched to a gene. The CDR3 contains 15 residues. Germline V gives CDR1 DFQATT, CDR2 SNEGSKA (reference sequence). CDR3 in amino acids: CSASRLAGVADTQYF. The CDR3 DNA reads as TGCAGTGCTAGCAGGCTAGCGGGAGTGGCAGATACGCAGTATTTT.

This clonotype was seen many times. The rearrangement joins TRBV5-1 to TRBJ1-1; D is unclear. Trimming shortened V by 1 base and J by 7 bases, and 17 bases separated the two germline ends. The germline V gene has CDR1 SGHRS and CDR2 YFSETQ. The CDR3 loop spans 15 amino acids. CDR3 nucleotides: TGCGCCAGCAGCTTGTCCCCACGCGAGGTTGTTGAAGCTTTCTTT. It specifies CASSLSPREVVEAFF.

This clonotype was counted a few times. The V gene is TRBV12-3 or TRBV12-4, the J gene TRBJ2-1, with 8 bases lining up with TRBD1. V lost 2 bases and J lost 8; bases outside the gene matches: 5. CDR3 length: 14 amino acids. CDR3 coding DNA: TGTGCCAGCAGTTTAATGGCAGGGGGCCATGAGCAGTTCTTC. The encoded protein is CASSLMAGGHEQFF.

This clonotype appeared many times. The chain uses TRBV7-2 and TRBJ1-5; D is perhaps TRBD1 (5 bases). Germline V gene data show CDR1 as SGHTA and CDR2 as FQGNSA. Trimming took 8 bases from V and 4 from J, leaving 12 bases between them. CDR3 size: 13 residues. The chain's CDR3 is CASAGVVNQPQHF. CDR3 DNA sequence: TGTGCCAGCGCGGGGGTAGTGAATCAGCCCCAGCATTTT.

There are many counts of this clonotype. The chain couples TRBV5-1 to TRBJ2-7, with 8 bases matching TRBD2. Per germline, CDR1 SGHRS and CDR2 YFSETQ. The CDR3 is made up of 15 amino acids. After removal of 4 bases from V and 2 bases from J, the junction contained 8 bases not matched to a gene. The CDR3 region has the DNA TGCGCCAGCAGCCCAACTAGCGGAAGCGCCTACGAGCAGTACTTC. It codes for CASSPTSGSAYEQYF.

The J gene is TRBJ2-3, the V gene TRBV3-1; TRBD2 aligns across 7 bases. Germline assignment: CDR1 LGHDT and CDR2 YNNKEL (reference sequence). The CDR3 contains 14 residues. V trimming: 6 bases; J trimming: 2 bases; junction bases outside the gene matches: 5. The CDR3, as DNA: TGTGCCAGCAGACGGGAGGCAACCACAGATACGCAGTATTTT. It is translated as CASRREATTDTQYF.

This clonotype was counted between two and nine times. The rearrangement joins TRBV5-6 to TRBJ1-6; 7 nucleotides agree with TRBD1. The CDR3 is made up of 13 amino acids. CDR1 is SGHDT and CDR2 is YYEEEE in the germline V gene. Losses at the gene ends were 5 bases for V and 9 bases for J; bases not matched to a gene: 5. CDR3 region: CASRGQSSSPLHF. The CDR3 DNA sequence: TGTGCCAGCAGGGGACAGTCAAGTTCACCCCTCCACTTT.

This clonotype has just a few counts. The chain employs TRBV29-1 and TRBJ1-2; D is undetermined. Germline CDR1 reads SQVTM; CDR2 reads ANQGSEA. This CDR3 has 11 amino acids. V gave up 7 bases and J gave up 2 bases, with 8 bases separating them. Here the CDR3 reads CSGPSNYGYTF. CDR3 coding DNA: TGCAGCGGGCCCTCGAACTATGGCTACACCTTC.

The chain is built from TRBV20-1 and TRBJ2-1, with 10 bases aligning to TRBD2. CDR1 and CDR2 (germline): DFQATT, SNEGSKA (reference sequence). The CDR3 spans 14 residues. V dropped 6 bases and J dropped 5; count of bases not matched to a gene: 7. CDR3 DNA: TGCAGTGCGAAGCGGGGGGGGGAAAACAATGAGCAGTTCTTC. This codes for CSAKRGGENNEQFF.

This clonotype was detected ten times or more. The J gene is TRBJ2-1, the V gene TRBV28, with TRBD2 identical over 8 bases. The CDR3 consists of 12 residues. The ends lost 2 bases at V and 10 bases at J; junction bases unmatched: 1. Per the germline V gene, CDR1 is MDHEN and CDR2 is SYDVKM. As DNA, the CDR3 is TGTGCCAGCAGTTTAGTAGCGGGGGAGCAGTTCTTC. It yields the protein CASSLVAGEQFF. The variable domain in full, completed from reference TRBV28 and TRBJ2-1, reads DVKVTQSSRYLVKRTGEKVFLECVQDMDHENMFWYRQDPGLGLRLIYFSYDVKMKEKGDIPEGYSVSREKKERFSLILESASTNQTSMYLCASSLVAGEQFFGPGTRLTVL.

V is TRBV7-9 and J is TRBJ2-7, with a possible D match to TRBD1 (6 bases). Looked up from germline, CDR1 is SEHNR and CDR2 is FQNEAQ (reference sequence). Trimming removed 4 bases from V and 5 bases from J, with 9 bases in between. The CDR3 length is 12 residues. CDR3 coding DNA: TGTGCCAGCAGCTGGGACATTAACGAGCAGTACTTC. As protein: CASSWDINEQYF.

This clonotype appeared many times. V usage is TRBV3-1 and J usage is TRBJ2-3, with unresolved D. Trimming removed 0 bases from V and 2 bases from J, with 3 bases in between. The length of the CDR3 is 13 residues. The germline V gene encodes CDR1 LGHDT and CDR2 YNNKEL (reference sequence). The CDR3: CASSQDHTDTQYF. In DNA form, the CDR3 reads TGTGCCAGCAGCCAAGACCACACAGATACGCAGTATTTT.

There are many counts of this clonotype. The genes are TRBV5-1 and TRBJ2-3, with 13 bases aligning to TRBD2. The CDR3 runs to 16 residues. The V gene's germline CDR1 is SGHRS and CDR2 YFSETQ. Unmatched junction bases numbered 12, after V lost 4 bases and J lost 10 bases. The CDR3 bases are TGCGCCAGCAGCCCACTGATCACTAGCGGGAGGGGGTCGCAGTATTTT. Translating gives CASSPLITSGRGSQYF.

This clonotype was detected many times. The rearrangement links TRBV20-1 to TRBJ2-3, with 8 bases that match TRBD2. Trimming took 6 bases from V and 2 from J; bases not matched to a gene: 10. This CDR3 has 15 residues. Germline V gene data show CDR1 as DFQATT and CDR2 as SNEGSKA (reference sequence). CDR3 DNA sequence: TGCAGTGCCCCCACCGGGACTAGTTTCACAGATACGCAGTATTTT. Protein sequence: CSAPTGTSFTDTQYF.

J is TRBJ1-1 and V is TRBV5-5, with 7 bases lining up with TRBD1. CDR3 length: 17 amino acids. In germline, CDR1 is SGHKS, CDR2 YYEKEE (reference sequence). V shed 0 bases and J 1 base; nucleotides not matched to a gene: 9. The chain's CDR3 is CASSLVPDRLANTEAFF. DNA for the CDR3: TGTGCCAGCAGCTTGGTTCCGGACAGGTTGGCGAACACTGAAGCTTTCTTT. Complete variable domain (other parts from reference TRBV5-5 and TRBJ1-1): DAGVTQSPTHLIKTRGQQVTLRCSPISGHKSVSWYQQVLGQGPQFIFQYYEKEERGRGNFPDRFSARQFPNYSSELNVNALLLGDSALYLCASSLVPDRLANTEAFFGQGTRLTVV.

This clonotype was seen a single time. The rearrangement uses TRBV19 and TRBJ2-7, with D perhaps matching TRBD2 (6 bases). Germline lookup yields CDR1 LNHDA and CDR2 SQIVND (reference sequence). Trimming shortened V by 4 bases and J by 5 bases, and 12 bases separated the two germline ends. The CDR3 extends over 13 amino acids. This CDR3 reads CASSTRWGDEQYF. As DNA, the CDR3 is TGTGCCAGTAGTACACGGTGGGGGGACGAGCAGTACTTC.

This clonotype was seen repeatedly, ten times or more. This chain uses TRBV7-8 with TRBJ2-2; 7 bases align to TRBD1. The junction had 5 bases not matched to a gene; V was cut back by 1 base and J by 3 bases. The CDR3 has 16 amino acids. Germline CDR1 reads SGHVS; CDR2 reads FQNEAQ. The CDR3: CASSLVSTGDTGELFF. CDR3 nucleotides: TGTGCCAGCAGCTTAGTATCCACAGGGGACACCGGGGAGCTGTTTTTT.

As for this clonotype: This may be a read error, as it is one base from a much larger clone. This rearrangement joins TRBV11-2 to TRBJ2-1; the match to TRBD2 covers 10 bases. Germline V CDR1 and CDR2: SGHAT, FQNNGV. The length of the CDR3 is 18 residues. The CDR3 region is CASSSREILAGIYNEQIF. DNA for the CDR3: TGTGCCAGCAGCTCAAGGGAGATACTAGCGGGGATCTACAATGAGCAGATCTTC. Variable domain in full (rest from reference TRBV11-2 and TRBJ2-1): EAGVAQSPRYKIIEKRQSVAFWCNPISGHATLYWYQQILGQGPKLLIQFQNNGVVDDSQLPKDRFSAERLKGVDSTLKIQPAKLEDSAVYLCASSSREILAGIYNEQIFGPGTRLTVL.

As for this clonotype: A single base separates this from a much larger clone, so it may be a read error. This CDR3 reads CASSLWKGLVYEQYF. The CDR3 bases are TGTGCCAGCAGTTTGTGGAAGGGCCTTGTCTACGAGCAGTACTTC. This chain joins TRBV28 and TRBJ2-7, with D unresolved. V was cut by 3 bases and J by 3 bases, with 15 bases left in between. The CDR3 is made up of 15 amino acids. CDR1 and CDR2 (germline): MDHEN, SYDVKM.

Note on this clonotype: This may be a read error: a much more frequent sequence differs by one nucleotide. This sequence joins TRBV29-1 and TRBJ2-4; D might be TRBD1 or TRBD2, each matching 5 bases. Per germline, CDR1 SQVTM and CDR2 ANQGSEA. CDR3 length equals 15 residues. This chain's CDR3 is CSVERVQGGQNMQYF. Here the CDR3 DNA reads TGCAGCGTTGAGAGGGTCCAGGGCGGTCAAAACATGCAGTACTTC.

In the case of this clonotype: One base away lies a much larger clone, so this may be a sequencing read error. The V gene is TRBV20-1, the J gene TRBJ2-5, with D unclear. Trimming removed 7 bases from V and 6 bases from J, with 15 bases in between. The germline V gene encodes CDR1 DFQATT and CDR2 SNEGSKA (reference sequence). The CDR3 spans 12 residues. In DNA form, the CDR3 reads TGCAGTGTCCCGGTACAAGGAAAGACCCAGTACTTC. Encoded protein: CSVPVQGKTQYF.

Many counts were recorded for this clonotype. This chain links TRBV29-1 with TRBJ1-1; tentatively, D is TRBD1 (5 bases). The CDR3 has 11 residues. From germline, CDR1 is SQVTM and CDR2 ANQGSEA. Trimming removed 4 bases at V and 9 bases at J, with 12 bases between. This CDR3 reads CSVAGVGKAFF. CDR3 DNA: TGCAGCGTTGCGGGGGTTGGGAAAGCTTTCTTT.

Ten or more counts support this clonotype. The J gene is TRBJ2-1, the V gene TRBV12-3 or TRBV12-4, with TRBD2 matching 13 bases. V lost 4 bases, J lost 9 bases, and 12 bases stayed unmatched. The CDR3 spans 17 residues. The CDR3 DNA reads TGTGCCAGCAGTTCCTTCGGGACTAGCGGGATGGGTGGTGAGCAGTTCTTC. This codes for CASSSFGTSGMGGEQFF.

This clonotype was counted ten times or more. In DNA form, the CDR3 reads TGTGCCAGCAGGACTAGTACGAATTACGAGCAGTACTTC. Its translation: CASRTSTNYEQYF. The chain carries TRBV12-3 or TRBV12-4 and TRBJ2-7; TRBD2 is a possible D gene (6 bases). Trimming pared 6 bases from V and 4 bases from J, leaving 13 bases between. The CDR3 has 13 amino acids.

Remarks on this clonotype: Possible read error: a much larger clone is one base away. The V call is TRBV7-8, the J call TRBJ2-6; D is uncertain. The CDR3 has 13 amino acids. V shed 8 bases and J shed 3 bases, with 8 bases lying between them. Looked up from germline, CDR1 is SGHVS and CDR2 is FQNEAQ. CDR3 protein: CASSVFGANVLTF. Written as DNA, the CDR3 is TGTGCCAGCTCCGTGTTTGGGGCCAACGTCCTGACTTTC. Full variable domain (missing parts from reference TRBV7-8 and TRBJ2-6): GAGVSQSPRYKVAKRGQDVALRCDPISGHVSLFWYQQALGQGPEFLTYFQNEAQLDKSGLPSDRFFAERPEGSVSTLKIQRTQQEDSAVYLCASSVFGANVLTFGAGSRLTVL.

At least ten counts were recorded for this clonotype. This chain connects TRBV10-3 to TRBJ2-7, with TRBD2 matching over 7 bases. The junction had 2 bases not matched to a gene; V was cut back by 4 bases and J by 2 bases. The CDR3 is made up of 13 amino acids. Germline V gene data show CDR1 as ENHRY and CDR2 as SYGVKD. CDR3 DNA sequence: TGTGCCATCAGTGTTGGGGGGGCCTACGAGCAGTACTTC. Amino acids: CAISVGGAYEQYF.